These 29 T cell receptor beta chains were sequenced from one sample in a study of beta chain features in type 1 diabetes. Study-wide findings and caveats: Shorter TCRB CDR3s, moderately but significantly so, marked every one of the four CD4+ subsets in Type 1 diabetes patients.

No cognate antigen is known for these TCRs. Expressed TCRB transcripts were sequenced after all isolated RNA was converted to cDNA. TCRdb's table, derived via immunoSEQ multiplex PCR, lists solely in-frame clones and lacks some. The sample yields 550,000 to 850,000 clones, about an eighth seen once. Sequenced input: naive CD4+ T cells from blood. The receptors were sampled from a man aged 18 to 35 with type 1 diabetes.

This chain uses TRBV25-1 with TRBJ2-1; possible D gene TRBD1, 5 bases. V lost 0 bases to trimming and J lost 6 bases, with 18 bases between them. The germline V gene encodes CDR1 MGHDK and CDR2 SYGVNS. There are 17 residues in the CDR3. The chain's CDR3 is CASSEYVGRQGFNEQFF. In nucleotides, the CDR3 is TGTGCCAGCAGTGAATATGTGGGGCGTCAGGGTTTCAATGAGCAGTTCTTC.

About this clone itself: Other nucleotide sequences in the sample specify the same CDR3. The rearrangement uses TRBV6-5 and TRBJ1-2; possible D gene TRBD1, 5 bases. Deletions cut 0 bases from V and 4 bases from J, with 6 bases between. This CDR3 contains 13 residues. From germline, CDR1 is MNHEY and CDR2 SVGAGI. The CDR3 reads CASSYSTGYGYTF. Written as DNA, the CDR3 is TGTGCCAGCAGTTACTCCACAGGCTATGGCTACACCTTC.

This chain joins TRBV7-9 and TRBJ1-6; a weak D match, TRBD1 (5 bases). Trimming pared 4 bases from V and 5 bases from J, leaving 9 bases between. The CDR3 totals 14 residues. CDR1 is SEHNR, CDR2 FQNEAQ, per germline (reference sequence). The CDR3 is CASSWKGDNSPLHF. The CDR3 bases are TGTGCCAGCAGCTGGAAAGGGGATAATTCACCCCTCCACTTT. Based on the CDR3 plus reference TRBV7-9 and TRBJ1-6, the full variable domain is DTGVSQNPRHKITKRGQNVTFRCDPISEHNRLYWYRQTLGQGPEFLTYFQNEAQLEKSRLLSDRFSAERPKGSFSTLEIQRTEQGDSAMYLCASSWKGDNSPLHFGNGTRLTVT.

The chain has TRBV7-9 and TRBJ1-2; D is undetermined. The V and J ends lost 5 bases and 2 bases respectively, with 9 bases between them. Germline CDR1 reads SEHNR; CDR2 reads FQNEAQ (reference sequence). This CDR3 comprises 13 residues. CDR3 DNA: TGTGCCAGCAGCGAGGACGGGAACTATGGCTACACCTTC. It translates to CASSEDGNYGYTF.

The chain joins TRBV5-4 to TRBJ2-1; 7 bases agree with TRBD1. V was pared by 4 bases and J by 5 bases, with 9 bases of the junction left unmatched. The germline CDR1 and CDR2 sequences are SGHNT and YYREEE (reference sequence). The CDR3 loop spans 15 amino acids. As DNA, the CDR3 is TGTGCCAGCAGCACATGGACAGGCTACAACAATGAGCAGTTCTTC. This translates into CASSTWTGYNNEQFF.

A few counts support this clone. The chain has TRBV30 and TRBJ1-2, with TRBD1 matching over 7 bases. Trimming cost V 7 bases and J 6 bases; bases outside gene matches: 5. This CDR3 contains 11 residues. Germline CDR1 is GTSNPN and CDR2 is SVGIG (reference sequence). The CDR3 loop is CASSTGDGYTF. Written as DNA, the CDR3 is TGTGCCTCCTCCACAGGGGATGGCTACACCTTC. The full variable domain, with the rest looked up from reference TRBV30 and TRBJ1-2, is SQTIHQWPATLVQPVGSPLSLECTVEGTSNPNLYWYRQAAGRGLQLLFYSVGIGQISSEVPQNLSASRPQDRQFILSSKKLLLSDSGFYLCASSTGDGYTFGSGTRLTVV.

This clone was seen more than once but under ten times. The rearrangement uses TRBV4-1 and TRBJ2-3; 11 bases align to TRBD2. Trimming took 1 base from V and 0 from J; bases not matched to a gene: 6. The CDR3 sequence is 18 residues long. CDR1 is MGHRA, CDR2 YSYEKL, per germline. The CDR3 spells CASSQGLAGGSSTDTQYF. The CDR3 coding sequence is TGCGCCAGCAGCCAAGGGCTAGCGGGGGGCTCTAGCACAGATACGCAGTATTTT.

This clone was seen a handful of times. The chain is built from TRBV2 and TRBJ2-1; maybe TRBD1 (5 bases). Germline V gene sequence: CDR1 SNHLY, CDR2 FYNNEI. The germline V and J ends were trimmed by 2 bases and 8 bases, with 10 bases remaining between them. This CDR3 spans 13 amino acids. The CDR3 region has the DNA TGTGCCAGCAGTGAAACAGGCCACGATGAGCAGTTCTTC. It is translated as CASSETGHDEQFF.

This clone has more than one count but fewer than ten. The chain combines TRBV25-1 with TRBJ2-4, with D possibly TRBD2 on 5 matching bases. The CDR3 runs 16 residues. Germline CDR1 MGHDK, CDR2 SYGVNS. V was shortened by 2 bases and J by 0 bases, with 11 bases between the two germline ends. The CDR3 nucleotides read TGTGCCAGCAGTGAAACTCTGAGCGGAGCCAAAAACATTCAGTACTTC. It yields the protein CASSETLSGAKNIQYF. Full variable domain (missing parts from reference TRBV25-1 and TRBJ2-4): EADIYQTPRYLVIGTGKKITLECSQTMGHDKMYWYQQDPGMELHLIHYSYGVNSTEKGDLSSESTVSRIRTEHFPLTLESARPSHTSQYLCASSETLSGAKNIQYFGAGTRLSVL.

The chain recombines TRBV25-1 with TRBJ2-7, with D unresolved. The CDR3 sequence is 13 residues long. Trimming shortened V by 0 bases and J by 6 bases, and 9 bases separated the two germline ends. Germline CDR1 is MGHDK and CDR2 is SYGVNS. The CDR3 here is CASSEYSAPEQYF. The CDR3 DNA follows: TGTGCCAGCAGTGAATATTCCGCGCCCGAGCAGTACTTC.

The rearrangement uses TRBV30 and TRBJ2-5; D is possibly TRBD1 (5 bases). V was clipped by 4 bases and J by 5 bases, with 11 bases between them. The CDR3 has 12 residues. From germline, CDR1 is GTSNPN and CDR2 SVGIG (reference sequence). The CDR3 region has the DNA TGTGCCTGGAACCCAGGGCAGGAGACCCAGTACTTC. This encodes CAWNPGQETQYF.

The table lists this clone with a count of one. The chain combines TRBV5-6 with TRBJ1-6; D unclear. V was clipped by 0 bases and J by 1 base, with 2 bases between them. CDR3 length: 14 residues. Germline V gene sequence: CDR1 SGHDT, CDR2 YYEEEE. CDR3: CASSLGSYNSPLHF. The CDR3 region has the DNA TGTGCCAGCAGCTTGGGTTCCTATAATTCACCCCTCCACTTT.

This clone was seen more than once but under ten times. In DNA, the CDR3 is TGTGCCTTCGACAGGGGACGCAATTCACCCCTCCACTTT. As protein: CAFDRGRNSPLHF. This sequence joins TRBV30 and TRBJ1-6, with TRBD1 identical over 8 bases. CDR1 GTSNPN and CDR2 SVGIG come from the germline V gene (reference sequence). J was trimmed by 7 bases and V by 7 bases; bases with no gene match: 6. This CDR3 is 13 amino acids long.

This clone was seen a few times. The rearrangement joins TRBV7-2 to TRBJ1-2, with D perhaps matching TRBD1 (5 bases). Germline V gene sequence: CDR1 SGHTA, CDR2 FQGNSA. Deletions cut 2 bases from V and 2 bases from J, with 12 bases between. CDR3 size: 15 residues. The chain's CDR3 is CASSLNRILNYGYTF. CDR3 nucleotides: TGTGCCAGCAGCTTAAACAGGATATTAAACTATGGCTACACCTTC. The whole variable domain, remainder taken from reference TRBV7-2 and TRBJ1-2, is GAGVSQSPSNKVTEKGKDVELRCDPISGHTALYWYRQSLGQGLEFLIYFQGNSAPDKSGLPSDRFSAERTGGSVSTLTIQRTQQEDSAVYLCASSLNRILNYGYTFGSGTRLTVV.

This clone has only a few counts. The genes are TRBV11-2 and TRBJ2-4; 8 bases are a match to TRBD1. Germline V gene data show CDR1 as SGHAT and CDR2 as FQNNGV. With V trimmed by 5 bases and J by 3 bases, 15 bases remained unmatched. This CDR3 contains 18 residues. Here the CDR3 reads CASSPFGQGPLGKNIQYF. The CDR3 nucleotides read TGTGCCAGCAGCCCCTTCGGACAGGGCCCCCTTGGCAAAAACATTCAGTACTTC.

The CDR3 DNA is TGTGCCAGCAGCTTAGGGTCAGGTTTGCGACAGCCCCAGCATTTT. Amino acid sequence: CASSLGSGLRQPQHF. The V and J genes are TRBV7-2 and TRBJ1-5; no definite D call. With 1 base removed from V and 7 bases from J, the gap between germline ends came to 14 bases. The CDR3 has 15 amino acids. Germline values: CDR1 SGHTA, CDR2 FQGNSA.

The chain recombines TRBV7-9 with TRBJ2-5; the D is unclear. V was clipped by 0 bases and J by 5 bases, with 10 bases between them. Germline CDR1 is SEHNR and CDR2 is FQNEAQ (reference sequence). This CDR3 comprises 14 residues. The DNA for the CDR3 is TGTGCCAGCAGCTTAGCAGTCCAGTGGGAGACCCAGTACTTC. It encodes CASSLAVQWETQYF. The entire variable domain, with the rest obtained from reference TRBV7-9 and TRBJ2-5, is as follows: DTGVSQNPRHKITKRGQNVTFRCDPISEHNRLYWYRQTLGQGPEFLTYFQNEAQLEKSRLLSDRFSAERPKGSFSTLEIQRTEQGDSAMYLCASSLAVQWETQYFGPGTRLLVL.

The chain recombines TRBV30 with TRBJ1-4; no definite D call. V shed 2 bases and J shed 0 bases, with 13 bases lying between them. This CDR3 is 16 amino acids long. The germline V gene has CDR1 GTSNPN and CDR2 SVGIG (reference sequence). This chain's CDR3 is CAWSRQEEATNEKLFF. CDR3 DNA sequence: TGTGCCTGGAGTAGGCAGGAGGAGGCAACTAATGAAAAACTGTTTTTT.

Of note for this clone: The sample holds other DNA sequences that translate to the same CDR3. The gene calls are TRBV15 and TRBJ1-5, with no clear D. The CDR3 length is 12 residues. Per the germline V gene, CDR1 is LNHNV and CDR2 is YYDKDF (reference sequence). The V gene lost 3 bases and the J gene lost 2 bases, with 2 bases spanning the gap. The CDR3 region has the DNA TGTGCCACCAGCAGGGGCAATCAGCCCCAGCATTTT. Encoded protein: CATSRGNQPQHF.

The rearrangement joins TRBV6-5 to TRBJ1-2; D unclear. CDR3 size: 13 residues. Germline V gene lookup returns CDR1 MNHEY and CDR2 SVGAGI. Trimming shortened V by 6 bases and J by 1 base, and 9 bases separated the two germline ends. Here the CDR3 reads CASRRYVNYGYTF. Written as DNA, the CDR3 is TGTGCCAGCAGGCGATACGTTAACTATGGCTACACCTTC.

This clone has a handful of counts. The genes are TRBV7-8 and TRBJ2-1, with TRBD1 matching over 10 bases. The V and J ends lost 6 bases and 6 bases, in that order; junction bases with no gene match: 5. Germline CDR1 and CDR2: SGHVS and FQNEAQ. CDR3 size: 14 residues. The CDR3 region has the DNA TGTGCCAGCAGGTGGGGGACAGGGGCCAATGAGCAGTTCTTC. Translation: CASRWGTGANEQFF.

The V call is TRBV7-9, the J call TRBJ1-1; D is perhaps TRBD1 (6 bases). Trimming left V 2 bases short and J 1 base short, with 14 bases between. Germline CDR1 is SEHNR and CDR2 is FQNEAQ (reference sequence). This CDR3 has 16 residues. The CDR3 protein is CASSLLEQGKNTEAFF. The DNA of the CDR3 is TGTGCCAGCAGCTTACTGGAACAGGGTAAGAACACTGAAGCTTTCTTT.

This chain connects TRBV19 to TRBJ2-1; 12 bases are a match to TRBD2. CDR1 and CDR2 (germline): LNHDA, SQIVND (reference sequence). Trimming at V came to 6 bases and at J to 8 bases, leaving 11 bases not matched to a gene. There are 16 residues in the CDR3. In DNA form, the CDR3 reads TGTGCCAGTAGCCTCGGACTAGCGGGGACAGGCGATGAGCAGTTCTTC. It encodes CASSLGLAGTGDEQFF.

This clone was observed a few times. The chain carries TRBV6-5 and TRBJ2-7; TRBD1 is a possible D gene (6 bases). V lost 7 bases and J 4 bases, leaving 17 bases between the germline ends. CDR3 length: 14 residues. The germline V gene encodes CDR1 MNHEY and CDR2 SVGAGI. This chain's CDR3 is CASKAGTTFYEQYF. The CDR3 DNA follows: TGTGCCAGCAAGGCCGGGACAACATTTTACGAGCAGTACTTC.

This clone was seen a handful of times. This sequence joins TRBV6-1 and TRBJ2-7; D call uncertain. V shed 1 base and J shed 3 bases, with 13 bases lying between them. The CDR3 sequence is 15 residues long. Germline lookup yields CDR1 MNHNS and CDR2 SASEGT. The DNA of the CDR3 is TGTGCCAGCAGTGAAGGGTGGCGACCCGACTACGAGCAGTACTTC. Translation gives CASSEGWRPDYEQYF.

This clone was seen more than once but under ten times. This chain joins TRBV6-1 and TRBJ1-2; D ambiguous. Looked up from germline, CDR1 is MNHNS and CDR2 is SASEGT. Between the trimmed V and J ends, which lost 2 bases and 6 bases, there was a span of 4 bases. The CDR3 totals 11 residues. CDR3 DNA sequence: TGTGCCAGCAGTGAATGGGATGGCTACACCTTC. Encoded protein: CASSEWDGYTF.

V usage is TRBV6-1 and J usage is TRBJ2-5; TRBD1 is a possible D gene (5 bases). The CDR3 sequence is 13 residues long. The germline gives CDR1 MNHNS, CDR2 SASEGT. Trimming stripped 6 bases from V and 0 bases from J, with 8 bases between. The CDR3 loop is CASRDSYQETQYF. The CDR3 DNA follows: TGTGCCAGCAGAGACAGCTACCAAGAGACCCAGTACTTC.

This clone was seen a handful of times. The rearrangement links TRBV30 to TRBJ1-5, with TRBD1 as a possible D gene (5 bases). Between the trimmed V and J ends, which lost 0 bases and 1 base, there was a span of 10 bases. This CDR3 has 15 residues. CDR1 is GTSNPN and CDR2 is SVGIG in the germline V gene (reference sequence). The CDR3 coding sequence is TGTGCCTGGAGTGTCCCGGACACCAGCAATCAGCCCCAGCATTTT. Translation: CAWSVPDTSNQPQHF.

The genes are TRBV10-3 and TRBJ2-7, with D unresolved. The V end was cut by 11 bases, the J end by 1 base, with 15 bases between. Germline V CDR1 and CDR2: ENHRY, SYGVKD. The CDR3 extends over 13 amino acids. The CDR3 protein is CAATPGQSYEQYF. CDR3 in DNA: TGTGCCGCCACCCCGGGCCAATCCTACGAGCAGTACTTC.